The T cell receptor beta chain under discussion was sequenced for a study of hypomethylating agent response in myelodysplastic syndrome. As for the study in general: Donors were myelodysplastic syndrome patients: 2 female, under 10 male. Four or five patients were non-responders, while roughly 6 showed complete response or hematologic improvement.

Survey resolution used two replicates of about 200 ng, totaling approximately 400 ng DNA. The data were produced by immunoSEQ multiplex PCR, yet TCRdb's version contains in-frame clones alone and is incomplete. The repertoire holds about 5,700 clones, less than 90% seen once, with under 14% in the top ten. The analysis used unsorted bulk bone marrow, not T-cell subsets. CDR3 length: 15 residues. Unmatched junction bases numbered 3, after V lost 1 base and J lost 4 bases. Germline V lookup: CDR1 LGHNA, CDR2 YSLEER. The receptor comes from a human donor with myelodysplastic syndrome. Sample: bone marrow, taken before or after starting hypomethylating agent treatment for myelodysplastic syndrome (not recorded which). The rearrangement joins TRBV4-3 to TRBJ1-5, with TRBD1 matching over 8 bases. The chain's CDR3 is CASSQGTGLNQPQHF. In DNA, the CDR3 is TGCGCCAGCAGCCAAGGGACAGGGTTGAATCAGCCCCAGCATTTT.